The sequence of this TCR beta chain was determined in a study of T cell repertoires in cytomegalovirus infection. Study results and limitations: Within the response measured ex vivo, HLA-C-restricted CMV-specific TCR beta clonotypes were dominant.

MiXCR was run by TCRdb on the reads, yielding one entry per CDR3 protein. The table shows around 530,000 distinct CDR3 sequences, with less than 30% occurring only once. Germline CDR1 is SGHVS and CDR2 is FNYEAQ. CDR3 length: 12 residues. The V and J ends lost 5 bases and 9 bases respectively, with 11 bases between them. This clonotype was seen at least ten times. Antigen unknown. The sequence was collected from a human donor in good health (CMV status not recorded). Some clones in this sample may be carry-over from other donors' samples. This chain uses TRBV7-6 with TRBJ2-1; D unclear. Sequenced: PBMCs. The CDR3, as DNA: TGTGCCAGCAGCCGTAGCTGGGGTGAGCAGTTCTTC. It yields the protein CASSRSWGEQFF.